Listed here are 21 T cell receptor beta chains from one sample, sequenced in a study of CD8 T cells in ankylosing spondylitis. Study-level points and caveats: Ankylosing spondylitis blood appeared to be characterized by a TCR beta motif of eight or nine highly homologous variants.

No antigen is known for these receptors. TCRdb reprocessed the 5' RACE reads with MiXCR, giving one entry per CDR3 protein. The sample has approximately 500,000 distinct CDR3 sequences; more than 9.5% are singletons. The sequenced sample was blood, either unsorted or a sorted T cell fraction (not recorded which). The receptors were sampled from a male donor with ankylosing spondylitis.

The genes are TRBV7-9 and TRBJ2-7, with D possibly matching TRBD1 (6 bases). V lost 5 bases and J lost 2, with 13 bases in between. Germline lookup yields CDR1 SEHNR and CDR2 FQNEAQ (reference sequence). The CDR3 has 14 amino acids. CDR3 nucleotide sequence: TGTGCCAGCAGCCGGGACACCCCAACCTACGAGCAGTACTTC. Its protein product is CASSRDTPTYEQYF.

The rearrangement links TRBV20-1 to TRBJ1-1; tentatively, D is TRBD1 (6 bases). V lost 5 bases to trimming and J lost 5 bases, with 15 bases between them. The germline V gene encodes CDR1 DFQATT and CDR2 SNEGSKA (reference sequence). The CDR3 has 13 amino acids. CDR3 bases: TGCAGTGCTCAGATGACAGGTTGGACTGAAGCTTTCTTT. It is translated as CSAQMTGWTEAFF.

The chain joins TRBV20-1 to TRBJ2-2; 8 nucleotides align to TRBD1. V was pared by 8 bases and J by 1 base, with 9 bases of the junction left unmatched. The CDR3 runs to 15 residues. Looked up from germline, CDR1 is DFQATT and CDR2 is SNEGSKA (reference sequence). The DNA for the CDR3 is TGCAGTCTTACGACAGGGGATAAGAACACCGGGGAGCTGTTTTTT. Its translation is CSLTTGDKNTGELFF.

This clonotype has at least ten counts. The V and J genes are TRBV29-1 and TRBJ1-1, with D hard to call. The germline V gene has CDR1 SQVTM and CDR2 ANQGSEA. Trimming removed 3 bases from V and 1 base from J, with 9 bases in between. The CDR3 runs to 13 residues. The CDR3 is CSVDHGTNTEAFF. The CDR3 DNA reads TGCAGCGTTGACCACGGTACGAACACTGAAGCTTTCTTT.

This chain uses TRBV5-1 with TRBJ2-1; 8 bases are shared with TRBD2. With V trimmed by 1 base and J by 5 bases, 5 bases remained unmatched. CDR3 length: 15 amino acids. Germline CDR1 and CDR2: SGHRS and YFSETQ. The CDR3 coding sequence is TGCGCCAGCAGCTTGATAACTAGCGGAAACAATGAGCAGTTCTTC. This translates into CASSLITSGNNEQFF.

This clonotype was picked up a small number of times. The chain recombines TRBV24-1 with TRBJ2-1; 12 bases line up with TRBD1. Germline V lookup: CDR1 KGHDR, CDR2 SFDVKD. CDR3 length: 14 residues. Trimming took 3 bases from V and 10 from J; bases not matched to a gene: 3. The CDR3 spells CATSDRDRGREQFF. The CDR3, as DNA: TGTGCCACCAGTGATAGGGACAGGGGGCGGGAGCAGTTCTTC.

Only a few counts were recorded for this clonotype. The J gene is TRBJ2-1, the V gene TRBV5-1; 12 bases fit TRBD2. This CDR3 is built from 16 residues. J gave up 5 bases and V 3 bases, and 6 bases lay outside the gene matches. Per germline, CDR1 SGHRS and CDR2 YFSETQ. The CDR3 region has the DNA TGCGCCAGCAGCTACCCTAGCGGGAGGGAAGACAATGAGCAGTTCTTC. Its protein is CASSYPSGREDNEQFF. Complete variable domain (other parts from reference TRBV5-1 and TRBJ2-1): KAGVTQTPRYLIKTRGQQVTLSCSPISGHRSVSWYQQTPGQGLQFLFEYFSETQRNKGNFPGRFSGRQFSNSRSEMNVSTLELGDSALYLCASSYPSGREDNEQFFGPGTRLTVL.

This clonotype was seen ten or more times. V usage is TRBV5-1 and J usage is TRBJ1-1, with TRBD1 as a possible D gene (5 bases). This CDR3 is built from 14 residues. Trimming removed 4 bases at V and 1 base at J, with 11 bases between. Germline V gives CDR1 SGHRS, CDR2 YFSETQ. CDR3 sequence: CASSGGLGNTEAFF. CDR3 coding DNA: TGCGCCAGCAGCGGGGGTCTGGGGAACACTGAAGCTTTCTTT.

This clonotype was picked up a small number of times. The genes are TRBV5-1 and TRBJ2-1, with no clear D. The V end lost 7 bases, the J end lost 5 bases, and 13 bases lay between the germline ends. CDR3 length equals 13 residues. Germline CDR1 reads SGHRS; CDR2 reads YFSETQ. The CDR3 bases are TGCGCCAGCGCCACCGGATCTAACAATGAGCAGTTCTTC. Translated, it gives CASATGSNNEQFF.

This chain connects TRBV7-9 to TRBJ2-1, with TRBD2 identical over 7 bases. This CDR3 comprises 13 residues. Trimming at V came to 5 bases and at J to 10 bases, leaving 8 bases not matched to a gene. Germline V gene lookup returns CDR1 SEHNR and CDR2 FQNEAQ (reference sequence). CDR3 nucleotides: TGTGCCAGCAGCCTACGAGGACTAGAGGAGCAGTTCTTC. Residues: CASSLRGLEEQFF.

This clonotype occurred many times. The genes are TRBV4-2 and TRBJ2-3; maybe TRBD2 (6 bases). Germline-derived CDR1 and CDR2 are LGHNA and YNFKEQ. The CDR3 is 17 residues long. Trimming took 0 bases from V and 1 from J, leaving 14 bases between them. CDR3 DNA sequence: TGTGCCAGCAGCCAAGATTGGGTCGGGAGCCGCACAGATACGCAGTATTTT. The encoded protein is CASSQDWVGSRTDTQYF.

There are many counts of this clonotype. The chain is built from TRBV27 and TRBJ2-1; 10 nucleotides agree with TRBD2. This CDR3 region has 18 residues. Germline values: CDR1 MNHEY, CDR2 SMNVEV (reference sequence). With V trimmed by 2 bases and J by 1 base, 8 bases remained unmatched. DNA for the CDR3: TGTGCCAGCAGTTTACAGCCTAGCGGGAGCAGATCCTACAATGAGCAGTTCTTC. Its translation: CASSLQPSGSRSYNEQFF.

This clonotype was counted between two and nine times. This sequence joins TRBV11-2 and TRBJ2-5, with unresolved D. Trimming shortened V by 5 bases and J by 0 bases, and 13 bases separated the two germline ends. Per germline, CDR1 SGHAT and CDR2 FQNNGV. This CDR3 has 15 residues. CDR3 in amino acids: CASSRGSLYQETQYF. Written as DNA, the CDR3 is TGTGCCAGCAGCCGCGGATCGCTGTACCAAGAGACCCAGTACTTC.

This clonotype was counted only a few times. CDR3 sequence reads: CASSRFTGANTGELFF. The CDR3 nucleotides are TGTGCCAGCAGCCGGTTTACGGGAGCAAACACCGGGGAGCTGTTTTTT. This rearrangement joins TRBV7-7 to TRBJ2-2; possibly TRBD2 for D (6 bases). Trimming took 5 bases from V and 2 from J, leaving 15 bases between them. Germline V lookup: CDR1 SSHAT, CDR2 FNYEAQ (reference sequence). The CDR3 extends over 16 amino acids.

Only a few counts were recorded for this clonotype. V is TRBV7-8 and J is TRBJ1-2; D is undetermined. The CDR3 has 12 amino acids. Looked up from germline, CDR1 is SGHVS and CDR2 is FQNEAQ. Trimming stripped 5 bases from V and 5 bases from J, with 9 bases between. The CDR3 nucleotides read TGTGCCAGCAGCGTGCTGACGTATGGCTACACCTTC. Translation: CASSVLTYGYTF. The full variable domain, rest sourced from reference TRBV7-8 and TRBJ1-2, is GAGVSQSPRYKVAKRGQDVALRCDPISGHVSLFWYQQALGQGPEFLTYFQNEAQLDKSGLPSDRFFAERPEGSVSTLKIQRTQQEDSAVYLCASSVLTYGYTFGSGTRLTVV.

This clonotype turned up a few times. The rearrangement uses TRBV20-1 and TRBJ2-5; the D is unclear. The CDR3 sequence is 11 residues long. Germline CDR1 is DFQATT and CDR2 is SNEGSKA (reference sequence). V was pared by 6 bases and J by 5 bases, with 10 bases between. The CDR3 coding sequence is TGCAGTGCGGGTGGGCGGGAGACCCAGTACTTC. Protein: CSAGGRETQYF.

This clonotype was recorded many times. This rearrangement joins TRBV28 to TRBJ2-2; D is possibly TRBD2 (5 bases). Deletions cut 2 bases from V and 5 bases from J, with 12 bases between. Germline-derived CDR1 and CDR2 are MDHEN and SYDVKM. This CDR3 has 15 residues. This CDR3 reads CASSLALRGTGELFF. CDR3 DNA sequence: TGTGCCAGCAGTTTAGCCCTCCGAGGGACCGGGGAGCTGTTTTTT.

CDR3 DNA sequence: TGTGCCAGCAAGCCAGGGTATAATTCACCCCTCCACTTT. This gives the protein CASKPGYNSPLHF. The chain combines TRBV16 with TRBJ1-6, with D perhaps matching TRBD1 (5 bases). The V and J ends lost 7 bases and 4 bases respectively, with 8 bases between them. This CDR3 has 13 amino acids. CDR1 KGHSY and CDR2 FQNENV come from the germline V gene.

This clonotype was seen at least ten times. V gene TRBV10-2 combines with J gene TRBJ2-4; TRBD1 is a possible D gene (5 bases). V was clipped by 2 bases and J by 7 bases, with 12 bases between them. The CDR3 length is 14 residues. From germline, CDR1 is WSHSY and CDR2 SAAADI. CDR3 nucleotides: TGCGCCAGCAGTGAGCAGGGCTGGTCGAACATTCAGTACTTC. Its translation: CASSEQGWSNIQYF.

The chain is built from TRBV12-3 or TRBV12-4 and TRBJ1-5; perhaps TRBD1 as D (5 bases). The CDR3 contains 14 residues. Trimming left V 1 base short and J 7 bases short, with 11 bases between. CDR3 nucleotides: TGTGCCAGCAGTTTAGGGGTCCCAGGGCAGCCCCAGCATTTT. It encodes CASSLGVPGQPQHF.

In its sample, this clonotype was seen a few times. V and J are TRBV5-1 and TRBJ1-1; D might be TRBD1 (5 bases). Trimming pared 4 bases from V and 2 bases from J, leaving 12 bases between. The V gene's germline CDR1 is SGHRS and CDR2 YFSETQ. This CDR3 has 14 amino acids. For the CDR3, the DNA is TGCGCCAGCAGCCTATGGGACGGCAACACTGAAGCTTTCTTT. It codes for CASSLWDGNTEAFF.